The source of this T cell receptor (beta chain) is a study of cytomegalovirus exposure and HLA in healthy donors. Background on the study: There were 90 million to 130 million unique TCR beta sequences, drawn from about 179 million T cells, in an earlier analysis. Drawn from HLA-typed donors, around 85 million unique TCRs were held in an early data release.

The PCR made use of 60 Vbeta and 13 Jbeta primers. The method was immunoSEQ multiplex PCR; TCRdb's version includes in-frame clones alone and lacks a portion of them. The repertoire holds more than 110,000 clones, with approximately 80% as singletons. Germline CDR1 is SGHNT and CDR2 is YYREEE (reference sequence). The length of the CDR3 is 13 residues. Trimming stripped 0 bases from V and 6 bases from J, with 9 bases between. Everyone who donated was a healthy bone marrow donor. The clonotype comes from a male donor in good health and CMV-seronegative. The rearrangement joins TRBV5-4 to TRBJ1-2; D is ambiguous. Sequenced material: PBMCs. The DNA of the CDR3 is TGTGCCAGCAGCTTGGTGGGGAGTGATGGCTACACCTTC. It encodes CASSLVGSDGYTF.